The rows below give T cell receptor beta chains drawn from one sample of a study of cytomegalovirus exposure and HLA in healthy donors. The table came from immunoSEQ multiplex PCR; TCRdb's copy has only in-frame clones and leaves some out. The repertoire includes about 130,000 clones, 75% to 85% of them detected once, and about 2.5% sits in the top ten. Sample: PBMCs. These receptors originate from a man in his fifties in good health and CMV-seronegative. CDR3s include the opening cysteine and the closing phenylalanine or tryptophan. A D gene is named only where the DNA matches it firmly. Clone size is stated in some rows and not others, as once, few, many or a class when expanded.

cdr3_nt cdr3_aa cdr3_length clone_size v_call d_call j_call
TGTGCCAGCAGCTTGGATATAACCGGGGAGCTGTTTTTT CASSLDITGELFF 13 - TRBV5-4 - TRBJ2-2
TGTGCCAGCAGTTTTTTTCCGGGAGAAAAACTGTTTTTT CASSFFPGEKLFF 13 - TRBV27 - TRBJ1-4
TGTGCCAGCAGCTTAGTCGAGACTAGCGGGGGAAGGCACGAGCAGTACTTC CASSLVETSGGRHEQYF 17 - TRBV7-2 TRBD2 TRBJ2-7
TGTGCCAGCAGCCGTCGTCTAAGCGGCGGGTATAATTCACCCCTCCACTTT CASSRRLSGGYNSPLHF 17 - TRBV11-2 - TRBJ1-6
TGTGCCAGCAGCTTAGGGCAGGGTGGATCACCCCTCCACTTT CASSLGQGGSPLHF 14 once TRBV11-2 - TRBJ1-6
TGTGCCACCCCCCTTCAGGGGCAGCCGAGAACAAGGGCTGAAGCTTTCTTT CATPLQGQPRTRAEAFF 17 - TRBV19 - TRBJ1-1
TGTGCCTGGAGATCCTCGGTGAAAACCTACGAGCAGTACTTC CAWRSSVKTYEQYF 14 - TRBV30 - TRBJ2-7
TGTGCCAGCAGTGAACCACAGGGTTACAATGAGCAGTTCTTC CASSEPQGYNEQFF 14 - TRBV2 - TRBJ2-1
TGCGCCAGCAGCTTGGGGGGGGGCCTGAATTCACCCCTCCACTTT CASSLGGGLNSPLHF 15 - TRBV5-1 - TRBJ1-6
TGTGCCAGCAGCTTTGGCGAACGGGGTGGGTATGGCTACACCTTC CASSFGERGGYGYTF 15 - TRBV5-6 - TRBJ1-2
TGCGCCAGCAGTGAAGGAGGCTCTTGGGCCCATGAGCAGTTCTTC CASSEGGSWAHEQFF 15 - TRBV10-2 - TRBJ2-1
TGCGCCAGCAGCTTGGAGGGACTGGCGGGGGTGGATACGCAGTATTTT CASSLEGLAGVDTQYF 16 - TRBV5-1 TRBD2 TRBJ2-3
TGTGCCAGCAGTGTGGAGGGGACAAACATTCAGTACTTC CASSVEGTNIQYF 13 few TRBV2 - TRBJ2-4
TGCGCCAGCAGCTTGGGCCAAGGACAGGATAATCAGCCCCAGCATTTT CASSLGQGQDNQPQHF 16 few TRBV5-1 TRBD1 TRBJ1-5
TGTGCCAGCAGCTTAGCCGGAGGCAGCTTATCTGGGGCCAACGTCCTGACTTTC CASSLAGGSLSGANVLTF 18 - TRBV7-2 - TRBJ2-6
TGTGCCAGCTCACCAAATTTCGGGAGCTCCTACAATGAGCAGTTCTTC CASSPNFGSSYNEQFF 16 - TRBV18 - TRBJ2-1
TGTGCCAGCAGTGACGAACATGGGGGGGGTAATGAGCAGTTCTTC CASSDEHGGGNEQFF 15 - TRBV6-1 TRBD2 TRBJ2-1
TGTGCCAGCTCACCATCCGGGGGGAACTATGGCTACACCTTC CASSPSGGNYGYTF 14 - TRBV18 - TRBJ1-2
TGTGCCAGCAGCCGATCCCGGACAGTCTATGGCTACACCTTC CASSRSRTVYGYTF 14 - TRBV4-2 - TRBJ1-2
TGCGCCAGCAGCCCTTTCGAGGGGGCCTACGAGCAGTACTTC CASSPFEGAYEQYF 14 - TRBV4-1 - TRBJ2-7
TGTGCCAGCAGTGGCGGACACAATTCACCCCTCCACTTT CASSGGHNSPLHF 13 - TRBV2 - TRBJ1-6
TGTGCCAGCAGTTCACTAGCGGCTAGCACAGATACGCAGTATTTT CASSSLAASTDTQYF 15 once TRBV6-5 TRBD2 TRBJ2-3
TGTGCCAGCAGTTACCTGGACAGCTTTAATGAAAAACTGTTTTTT CASSYLDSFNEKLFF 15 - TRBV6-6 - TRBJ1-4
TGTGCCAGCAGCTTCAGGGCAGTCAACACCGGGGAGCTGTTTTTT CASSFRAVNTGELFF 15 - TRBV11-2 - TRBJ2-2
TGTGCCAGCAGCCCATGGACAGGGGAGGGAGACATTCAGTACTTC CASSPWTGEGDIQYF 15 - TRBV7-9 TRBD1 TRBJ2-4
TGTGCCTGGAGTCGACTAGCGGGGAACAATGAGCAGTTCTTC CAWSRLAGNNEQFF 14 - TRBV30 TRBD2 TRBJ2-1
TGTGCCAGCACGGAGCCAACGGGTTCACCCCTCCACTTT CASTEPTGSPLHF 13 - TRBV19 - TRBJ1-6
TGCGCCAGCAGCCAGACCGGGACAGGGGGCCCGGAGCAGTACTTC CASSQTGTGGPEQYF 15 - TRBV5-1 TRBD1 TRBJ2-7
TGCGCCAGCAGCCAAGTCCTAGTGGCGGCAGATACGCAGTATTTT CASSQVLVAADTQYF 15 - TRBV4-1 - TRBJ2-3
TGTGCCAGCAGCCTCTATTTAGAAGCTTTCTTT CASSLYLEAFF 11 - TRBV5-8 - TRBJ1-1
TGTGCCAGCCGGGACAGTGAGACCTACGAGCAGTACTTC CASRDSETYEQYF 13 once TRBV7-3 TRBD1 TRBJ2-7
TGTGCCAGTAGGGACAGGAACACTGAAGCTTTCTTT CASRDRNTEAFF 12 - TRBV19 - TRBJ1-1
TGTGCCAGCAACCCTCAGGGCACACCTGGAAACACCATATATTTT CASNPQGTPGNTIYF 15 - TRBV9 - TRBJ1-3